The entry that follows covers one T cell receptor beta chain sequence. The use of a sample-barcoded 5' primer and a J-beta primer mix characterized a second PCR of about 6 to 11 cycles. From the 5' RACE reads, TCRdb called clonotypes with MiXCR, one entry per CDR3 protein. This table holds around 1,500,000 distinct CDR3 sequences, 28% found once. V was cut by 6 bases and J by 6 bases, with 15 bases left in between. CDR3 length: 14 residues. Germline V gene lookup returns CDR1 LNHDA and CDR2 SQIVND (reference sequence). The data stem from a study of blood T cells in healthy people across ages. The clonotype was recovered from a woman aged 25 to 45 in good health. V is TRBV19 and J is TRBJ1-5; possible D gene TRBD1, 5 bases. The material sequenced was blood. Here the CDR3 reads CASRGGEVLQPQHF. The CDR3 DNA is TGTGCCAGTAGGGGAGGGGAGGTACTTCAGCCCCAGCATTTT.